This TCR beta chain was observed in a study of T cells in Graves' hyperthyroidism and ophthalmopathy. The CDR3 runs 15 residues. CDR1 MNHNS and CDR2 SASEGT come from the germline V gene. Trimming shortened V by 6 bases and J by 5 bases, and 16 bases separated the two germline ends. RNA transcripts were the template for amplifying TCR beta CDR3 regions. First-round RT-PCR with HTBI primers amplified the TCR CDR3 region. A single record per CDR3 protein comes from TCRdb applying MiXCR to the multiplex PCR reads. The sample carries under 400,000 distinct CDR3 sequences, about 15% recorded once. The sample holds a few counts of this clonotype. Its antigen is as yet unknown. The hyperthyroidism was newly diagnosed and had lasted under 2 months; the patients were aged 18 to 65. Overall study results and limits: In the blood, most expanded thyroid clonotypes above 0.001 appeared as well. A 13 V-J signature model discriminated ophthalmopathy versus stable hyperthyroidism.

The rearrangement links TRBV6-1 to TRBJ1-4; D gene uncertain. The sample was blood. The origin of this receptor is an older woman with Graves' hyperthyroidism. The CDR3 bases are TGTGCCAGCAGCCGACCGAATCAGGCGAATGAAAAACTGTTTTTT. Residues: CASSRPNQANEKLFF.